The rows below give T cell receptor beta chains drawn from one sample of a study of blood T cell repertoires in COVID-19. The method was immunoSEQ multiplex PCR; TCRdb's version includes in-frame clones alone and lacks a portion of them. The table shows 280,000 or so clones, with around 82% occurring only once. Sequencing was done on a sample of peripheral blood. These receptors were taken from a woman aged 50 to 65 who had recovered from COVID-19. CDR3s include the opening cysteine and the closing phenylalanine or tryptophan. The D gene is left open where the match is weak. Some rows mark clone size as missing; the rest say once, few, many or name a class of expanded clone.

j_gene: TRBJ2-1
abundance: NA
d_gene: NA
v_gene: TRBV7-2
CDR3nt: TGTGCCAGCAGGCTCAGGTACAATGAGCAGTTCTTC
CDR3aa: CASRLRYNEQFF

j_gene: TRBJ1-1
abundance: NA
d_gene: TRBD1
v_gene: TRBV5-1
CDR3nt: TGCGCCAGCAGCTTCTCGGGACAGACCAACACTGAAGCTTTCTTT
CDR3aa: CASSFSGQTNTEAFF

j_gene: TRBJ2-1
abundance: NA
d_gene: TRBD2
v_gene: TRBV6-1
CDR3nt: TGTGCCAGCAGTGTAGCGGGAGCAGGCTACAATGAGCAGTTCTTC
CDR3aa: CASSVAGAGYNEQFF

j_gene: TRBJ2-2
abundance: NA
d_gene: TRBD2
v_gene: TRBV2
CDR3nt: TGTGCCAGCAGCCAACAGCGGTGGGACTATAACACCGGGGAGCTGTTTTTT
CDR3aa: CASSQQRWDYNTGELFF

j_gene: TRBJ2-1
abundance: once
d_gene: TRBD1
v_gene: TRBV7-2
CDR3nt: TGTGCCAGCAGGACGGACAGGGGGGCGCAGTTCTTC
CDR3aa: CASRTDRGAQFF

j_gene: TRBJ2-3
abundance: NA
d_gene: NA
v_gene: TRBV30
CDR3nt: TGTGCCTGGTCCGGGGGAGCGCAGTATTTT
CDR3aa: CAWSGGAQYF

j_gene: TRBJ2-1
abundance: NA
d_gene: TRBD2
v_gene: TRBV19
CDR3nt: TGTGCCAGTAGTATAGATCCGGGGGGGTCCTACAATGAGCAGTTCTTC
CDR3aa: CASSIDPGGSYNEQFF

j_gene: TRBJ2-7
abundance: NA
d_gene: NA
v_gene: TRBV7-2
CDR3nt: TGTGCCAGCAGCTCTCAGAACTACGAGCAGTACTTC
CDR3aa: CASSSQNYEQYF

j_gene: TRBJ2-3
abundance: NA
d_gene: TRBD2
v_gene: TRBV7-2
CDR3nt: TGTGCCAGCAGCTTAGGACTAGCGGGGGGCACAGATACGCAGTATTTT
CDR3aa: CASSLGLAGGTDTQYF

j_gene: TRBJ1-5
abundance: NA
d_gene: NA
v_gene: TRBV6-2/TRBV6-3
CDR3nt: TGTGCCAGCAGTGAGACAAGGAATCAGCCCCAGCATTTT
CDR3aa: CASSETRNQPQHF

j_gene: TRBJ1-5
abundance: NA
d_gene: NA
v_gene: TRBV10-3
CDR3nt: TGTGCCATCAGTGAACAAGGACTTCGGCAGCCCCAGCATTTT
CDR3aa: CAISEQGLRQPQHF

j_gene: TRBJ2-4
abundance: NA
d_gene: NA
v_gene: TRBV27
CDR3nt: TGTGCCAGCAGTCCAGGGGTGACCAAAAACATTCAGTACTTC
CDR3aa: CASSPGVTKNIQYF

j_gene: TRBJ2-7
abundance: NA
d_gene: TRBD2
v_gene: TRBV6-2/TRBV6-3
CDR3nt: TGTGCCAGCAGTTTACTCGGGACTAGCGGGAGGTACGAGCAGTACTTC
CDR3aa: CASSLLGTSGRYEQYF

j_gene: TRBJ1-2
abundance: NA
d_gene: TRBD1
v_gene: TRBV19
CDR3nt: TGTGCCAGTAGTATACTTCAGGGGGCGAGTGGCTACACCTTC
CDR3aa: CASSILQGASGYTF

j_gene: TRBJ2-3
abundance: NA
d_gene: TRBD2
v_gene: TRBV5-1
CDR3nt: TGCGCCAGCAGCTCACCTAGCGGTAGCACAGATACGCAGTATTTT
CDR3aa: CASSSPSGSTDTQYF

j_gene: TRBJ2-3
abundance: NA
d_gene: NA
v_gene: TRBV14
CDR3nt: TGTGCCAGCAGCCGCATTGGACAAGATACGCAGTATTTT
CDR3aa: CASSRIGQDTQYF